This T cell receptor beta chain originates from a study of Ad26.COV2.S vaccination and SARS-CoV-2 variants (dated by TCRdb to the early 2020s). Describing the broader study: The specificity and breadth of SARS-CoV-2-reactive T cell receptors after Ad26.COV2.S vaccination were assessed by TCRbeta repertoire sequencing. The TCR-sequenced set comprised around 30 samples: 19 Ad26.COV2.S vaccine recipients, 5 placebo recipients and 8 SARS-CoV-2 convalescent individuals. The research as a whole found: The authors noted that total T cell responses may have been underestimated by the TCR breadth and depth analyses. Ad26.COV2.S recipients had higher spike-specific TCR breadth than placebo recipients (P = 0.0014). Vaccine and placebo recipients had comparable non-spike TCR breadth, which fits with the vaccine containing only spike. After vaccination, substantial breadth of spike-specific CD8+ and CD4+ T cell responses was reported.

Details on this clone: Which antigen it targets is not known. Per-base qualities were not stored, and no clone one base away is much larger.

The immunoSEQ Assay was used to sequence TCRbeta CDR3 regions. After extraction, genomic DNA underwent amplification by bias-controlled multiplex PCR, followed by high-throughput sequencing. The paper's processing steps were these. To quantify the absolute abundance of each unique TCRbeta CDR3 region, sequences were collapsed and filtered. Usable DNA was measured by amplifying reference genes present in all nucleated cells, and TCRbeta template counts were normalized to that usable DNA to estimate T cell fraction. Repertoire TCRs were annotated as SARS-CoV-2-specific by exact matching of V gene, CDR3 amino acid sequence and J gene to a known reactive TCR set. MIRA supplied the reference SARS-CoV-2 TCR set, which was filtered for enrichment in COVID-19-positive ImmuneCODE repertoires so that public or cross-reactive TCRs were removed. Using the MIRA antigens, annotated TCRs were further analysed by specific ORF or by position within an ORF. Depth was the summed frequency of annotated unique rearrangements, while breadth was defined as annotated unique rearrangements over total unique productive rearrangements. Group comparisons of TCR breadth used two-sided Wilcoxon rank-sum tests. TCRdb provides this immuneACCESS table in a form limited to in-frame rearrangements. Some clones are lacking; in checked studies, under half of them reflect an unresolved V gene, and why the rest are absent is not known. The V and J calls and clone size were taken over from that table, and D and trimming were inferred from the DNA. The table for this sample lists about 350,000 clones; just over 90% of them were counted only once. Roughly 3.9% of the sample is taken by the ten largest.

Per the publication, the time point label means: individuals recovered from natural SARS-CoV-2 infection. The germline V gene encodes CDR1 LGHNA and CDR2 YSLEER. The trim is 1 base for V and 7 bases for J, with a gap of 14 bases between the germline ends. The CDR3 goes from the cysteine to the phenylalanine over 15 residues. Here the CDR3 DNA is all that survives: 45 bases in frame from base 1. The sequence derives from a human donor who had recovered from COVID-19. The sample in question was peripheral blood, obtained after recovery from COVID-19. The chain uses TRBV4-3 and TRBJ2-1; no confident D gene assignment can be made. The DNA is TGCGCCAGCAGCCAAGTCGGAATTCCCGGGAATGAGCAGTTCTTC. This codes for CASSQVGIPGNEQFF.